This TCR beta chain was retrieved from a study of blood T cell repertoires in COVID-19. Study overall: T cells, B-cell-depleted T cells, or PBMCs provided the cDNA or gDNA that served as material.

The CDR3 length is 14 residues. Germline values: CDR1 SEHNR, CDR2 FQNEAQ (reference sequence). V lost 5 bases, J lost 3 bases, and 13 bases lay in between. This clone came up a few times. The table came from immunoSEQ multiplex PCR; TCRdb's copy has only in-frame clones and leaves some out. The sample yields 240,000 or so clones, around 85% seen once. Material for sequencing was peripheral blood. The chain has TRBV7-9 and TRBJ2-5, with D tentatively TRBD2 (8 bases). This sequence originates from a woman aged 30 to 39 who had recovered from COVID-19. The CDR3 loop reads CASSGTAGEETQYF. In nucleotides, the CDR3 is TGTGCCAGCAGCGGGACAGCGGGGGAAGAGACCCAGTACTTC.